Described below is a single T cell receptor (beta chain) sequence and its context. Only in-frame clones appear in the TCRdb table, and some are missing; sequencing was by immunoSEQ multiplex PCR. The sample has roughly 150,000 clones, approximately 89% seen once; the top ten hold about 4.8%. The data belong to a study of T cell responses to AZD1222 COVID-19 vaccine. In the study overall: Combined were second doses at about 4 or about 12 weeks.

The sequence was collected from an adult in good health. This specimen was peripheral blood, taken on day 0 of AZD1222 vaccination.

This chain's CDR3 is CSASEHSGNTIYF. The CDR3 DNA sequence: TGCAGTGCTAGTGAACACTCTGGAAACACCATATATTTT. V and J are TRBV20-1 and TRBJ1-3; no reliable D call. Germline CDR1 and CDR2: DFQATT and SNEGSKA (reference sequence). The CDR3 is 13 residues long. The V and J ends lost 3 bases and 0 bases respectively, with 6 bases between them.